The present T cell receptor beta chain was sequenced within a study of cytomegalovirus exposure and HLA in healthy donors. Overall study results and limits: HLA alleles showed associations with about 17,000 TCR beta sequences in a later analysis, at a 0.05 false discovery rate.

This clone was recorded once. Its specificity is unknown. The V end was cut by 4 bases, the J end by 3 bases, with 16 bases between. The CDR3 sequence is 15 residues long. CDR1 is GTSNPN and CDR2 is SVGIG in the germline V gene (reference sequence). Primers included in the PCR were 60 Vbeta and 13 Jbeta primers. The assay was immunoSEQ multiplex PCR, and TCRdb's table has in-frame clones only and misses some. Of roughly 200,000 clones listed, about 80% are singletons. The J gene is TRBJ1-3, the V gene TRBV30, with D possibly matching TRBD1 (5 bases). The receptor's source is a woman aged 40 to 55 in good health and CMV-seronegative. Specimen: PBMCs. The CDR3 bases are TGTGCCTGGATCAAAAAAGGGGCTTTTGGAAACACCATATATTTT. Protein product: CAWIKKGAFGNTIYF. Together with reference TRBV30 and TRBJ1-3, the CDR3 gives the full variable domain: SQTIHQWPATLVQPVGSPLSLECTVEGTSNPNLYWYRQAAGRGLQLLFYSVGIGQISSEVPQNLSASRPQDRQFILSSKKLLLSDSGFYLCAWIKKGAFGNTIYFGEGSWLTVV.